This entry concerns a single T cell receptor (beta chain). Its antigen is currently not known. Base qualities are missing; no much larger clone stands one base away. TCR repertoires of sorted CD4+ and CD8+ blood T cells from severe aplastic anemia patients and healthy subjects were deep-sequenced in the study. Ficoll-Paque density gradient centrifugation was used to isolate peripheral blood mononuclear cells. Before DNA extraction, CD4+ and CD8+ T cells were sorted with FACS or magnetic beads. The source of the sample is a study of CD8+CD57+ T cells in acquired aplastic anemia (dated by TCRdb to 2017 to 2018). In terms of the full investigation: On average, sorted CD4+ and CD8+ cells yielded around 3.4 ug of extracted DNA, with a range of roughly 0.18 to 27.4 ug. Mean read counts for healthy donor samples were roughly 10 million for CD4+ cells and around 11 million for CD8+ cells.

What the research found in general, with its limitations: Between patients and healthy controls, no significant difference in CD8+ Simpson's diversity was found (P=0.060). Although some 28 CD8+ CDR3 sequences were shared by patients and controls, these sequences appeared highly expressed in patients and within the immunodominant clones of patients.

Germline trimming: 8 bases from V, 9 bases from J; junction bases outside gene matches: 15. The CDR3 runs 15 residues from the cysteine to the phenylalanine. Just CDR3 DNA is preserved here, 45 bases in frame from base 1. The germline V gene gives CDR1 as ENHRY and CDR2 as SYGVKD. Genomic DNA served as template for TCR beta VDJ combination and CDR3 sequence profiling. An Illumina HiSeq 2000 was the platform used for TCR repertoire sequencing. On the study's bioinformatics: Repertoires were assessed using TRBV/TRBJ rearrangement plots, CDR3 size and DJ length profiles, and Simpson's diversity index. The most abundant DNA sequence in the deep sequencing data was taken as the immunodominant clone. CDR3 amino acid sequences were checked for sharing across subjects and were also compared against the VDJdb database and published repertoires. Through fastp at Q25 and MiXCR, TCRdb rebuilt clones from the public reads, retaining in-frame beta chains. Rows are unified per CDR3 protein, each entry keeping the most common DNA and genes. For this entry, the V and J calls and clone size follow TCRdb and not the study's own pipeline. For this sample there are about 190,000 distinct CDR3 sequences; about 53% appear just once. Together, the top ten hold 16% of the sample.

The receptor comes from a human donor in good health, serving as a control. The sequencing input was sorted CD4+, CD8+, or CD8+CD57+ T cells (not recorded which) from PBMCs. The V gene is TRBV10-3 and the J gene is TRBJ2-1, with TRBD2 identical over 8 junction bases. The CDR3 corresponds to CAIGTGRGARGEQFF. The DNA sequence reads TGTGCCATCGGAACAGGGCGGGGGGCGCGAGGTGAGCAGTTCTTC.